Listed here are 22 T cell receptor beta chains from one sample, sequenced in a study of T-cell memory formation after mild COVID-19. TCRdb passed the 5' RACE reads through MiXCR, listing each CDR3 protein once. The repertoire holds approximately 430,000 distinct CDR3 sequences, with roughly a quarter as singletons. The sample consisted of PBMCs or a T cell subset sorted from them (not recorded which). Every receptor here comes from an adult woman who had mild COVID-19 (a few samples of this study predate the infection). Cell type and time point are not known.

The chain has TRBV5-1 and TRBJ2-7, with TRBD1 matching 7 bases. The CDR3 loop spans 14 amino acids. Per the germline V gene, CDR1 is SGHRS and CDR2 is YFSETQ. With 0 bases clipped from V and 6 bases from J, the junction kept 6 bases outside the gene matches. CDR3 sequence: CASSLGDRAGEQYF. CDR3 coding DNA: TGCGCCAGCAGCTTGGGAGACAGGGCAGGCGAGCAGTACTTC.

The rearrangement uses TRBV5-5 and TRBJ1-1; D is unresolved. Trimming took 1 base from V and 5 from J, leaving 12 bases between them. Per germline, CDR1 SGHKS and CDR2 YYEKEE (reference sequence). This CDR3 has 14 residues. DNA for the CDR3: TGTGCCAGCAGCTTGTCGGTCCAGGTGACTGAAGCTTTCTTT. This sequence encodes CASSLSVQVTEAFF.

This clonotype appeared a few times. The rearrangement uses TRBV7-2 and TRBJ2-7; D is possibly TRBD2 (6 bases). V shed 5 bases and J shed 2 bases, with 16 bases lying between them. Germline V gene lookup returns CDR1 SGHTA and CDR2 FQGNSA. The length of the CDR3 is 15 residues. The CDR3 sequence: CASSPGWGETYEQYF. In DNA, the CDR3 is TGTGCCAGCAGCCCAGGGTGGGGGGAAACCTACGAGCAGTACTTC.

This chain connects TRBV12-3 or TRBV12-4 to TRBJ2-1, with a possible D match to TRBD2 (5 bases). Trimming cost V 6 bases and J 6 bases, with 9 bases left between them. The CDR3 extends over 12 amino acids. CDR3 in DNA: TGTGCCAGCAGGAAGGAGGCCAATGAGCAGTTCTTC. Translating it yields CASRKEANEQFF.

This clonotype was seen a few times. V gene TRBV4-1 combines with J gene TRBJ2-1; 9 bases map to TRBD1. Trimming took 4 bases from V and 7 from J; bases not matched to a gene: 8. This CDR3 has 15 amino acids. Germline lookup yields CDR1 MGHRA and CDR2 YSYEKL. This CDR3 is CASSRTGGALNEQFF. The CDR3 DNA sequence: TGCGCCAGCAGCCGTACAGGGGGCGCGCTGAATGAGCAGTTCTTC.

This clonotype was observed a few times. This sequence joins TRBV20-1 and TRBJ2-7; D call uncertain. This CDR3 contains 15 residues. CDR1 is DFQATT, CDR2 SNEGSKA, per germline (reference sequence). Trimming shortened V by 1 base and J by 0 bases, and 13 bases separated the two germline ends. The CDR3 coding sequence is TGCAGTGCTAGAGGCTTATTTCAGAGCTCCTACGAGCAGTACTTC. Its translation is CSARGLFQSSYEQYF.

The chain links TRBV20-1 to TRBJ2-7; D is perhaps TRBD2 (5 bases). The ends were cut back, 1 base at V and 3 bases at J, with 13 bases in the middle. Germline V gene sequence: CDR1 DFQATT, CDR2 SNEGSKA (reference sequence). The CDR3 extends over 14 amino acids. The CDR3: CSARVSGPIYEQYF. The CDR3 nucleotides read TGCAGTGCTAGAGTGAGCGGACCGATCTACGAGCAGTACTTC.

This clonotype showed up just a few times. This chain links TRBV20-1 with TRBJ1-1; TRBD1 matches 7 bases. Germline CDR1 reads DFQATT; CDR2 reads SNEGSKA (reference sequence). The CDR3 has 15 amino acids. V dropped 0 bases and J dropped 5; count of bases not matched to a gene: 9. In DNA form, the CDR3 reads TGCAGTGCTAGAGATTCCGGGACAGTTAAAACTGAAGCTTTCTTT. Translation: CSARDSGTVKTEAFF.

This clonotype has a handful of counts. The chain couples TRBV20-1 to TRBJ2-7; 9 nucleotides align to TRBD1. This CDR3 comprises 15 residues. The V segment lost 6 bases and the J segment 3 bases; nucleotides outside the gene matches: 12. From germline, CDR1 is DFQATT and CDR2 SNEGSKA (reference sequence). CDR3 region: CSAPAPGQGGYEQYF. CDR3 in DNA: TGCAGTGCACCAGCTCCGGGACAGGGTGGCTACGAGCAGTACTTC.

The chain has TRBV5-1 and TRBJ2-7; no clear D. The CDR3 extends over 11 amino acids. CDR1 and CDR2 (germline): SGHRS, YFSETQ. V lost 6 bases to trimming and J lost 9 bases, with 13 bases between them. CDR3 amino acids: CASTSGVVQYF. CDR3 DNA sequence: TGCGCCAGCACCAGTGGGGTCGTGCAGTACTTC.

This clonotype has at least ten counts. The rearrangement uses TRBV6-6 and TRBJ2-1; maybe TRBD2 (6 bases). Germline CDR1 and CDR2: MNHNY and SVGAGI (reference sequence). The V and J ends lost 6 bases and 5 bases respectively, with 20 bases between them. The CDR3 contains 16 residues. CDR3 in amino acids: CASRKSGTSIHNEQFF. CDR3 DNA: TGTGCCAGCAGAAAATCCGGGACTTCCATTCACAATGAGCAGTTCTTC.

Only a few counts were recorded for this clonotype. The chain employs TRBV29-1 and TRBJ1-2; 8 bases are shared with TRBD1. This CDR3 region has 16 residues. V was pared by 4 bases and J by 2 bases, with 12 bases of the junction left unmatched. Germline CDR1 is SQVTM and CDR2 is ANQGSEA. CDR3: CSVGDRGPVANYGYTF. CDR3 bases: TGCAGCGTTGGCGACAGGGGACCGGTGGCGAACTATGGCTACACCTTC. The whole variable domain, filled in from reference TRBV29-1 and TRBJ1-2, reads SAVISQKPSRDICQRGTSLTIQCQVDSQVTMMFWYRQQPGQSLTLIATANQGSEATYESGFVIDKFPISRPNLTFSTLTVSNMSPEDSSIYLCSVGDRGPVANYGYTFGSGTRLTVV.

This clonotype was detected only a few times. The DNA of the CDR3 is TGTGCCAGCAGTGGGAGAATCTACGAGCAGTACTTC. This encodes CASSGRIYEQYF. The rearrangement links TRBV12-3 or TRBV12-4 to TRBJ2-7; D might be TRBD2 (5 bases). V gave up 5 bases and J gave up 3 bases, with 8 bases separating them. The CDR3 loop spans 12 amino acids.

This chain uses TRBV27 with TRBJ1-2; D is unresolved. Trimming took off 7 bases at V and 4 bases at J, with 16 bases between the two ends. The CDR3 has 14 residues. The germline V gene encodes CDR1 MNHEY and CDR2 SMNVEV (reference sequence). In DNA form, the CDR3 reads TGTGCCAGCACCCACCAGGAGGGTTCCTATGGCTACACCTTC. This translates into CASTHQEGSYGYTF.

The rearrangement links TRBV7-9 to TRBJ2-3; either TRBD1 or TRBD2 may fit D (5 bases each). The germline gives CDR1 SEHNR, CDR2 FQNEAQ (reference sequence). The V gene lost 1 base and the J gene lost 5 bases, with 13 bases spanning the gap. The CDR3 runs to 15 residues. The CDR3 region has the DNA TGTGCCAGCAGCTTAGTCTCCGGGACGGTAGATACGCAGTATTTT. Amino acid sequence: CASSLVSGTVDTQYF.

There are many counts of this clonotype. The CDR3 region is CATSRVESTRGSRYEQYF. In nucleotides, the CDR3 is TGTGCCACCAGCAGAGTGGAATCGACGCGGGGAAGCCGATACGAGCAGTACTTC. The genes are TRBV15 and TRBJ2-7; tentatively, D is TRBD2 (6 bases). The V gene lost 1 base and the J gene lost 4 bases, with 23 bases spanning the gap. Looked up from germline, CDR1 is LNHNV and CDR2 is YYDKDF (reference sequence). This CDR3 is 18 amino acids long.

The chain combines TRBV29-1 with TRBJ1-3; D unresolved. With 6 bases removed from V and 4 bases from J, the gap between germline ends came to 7 bases. The germline V gene encodes CDR1 SQVTM and CDR2 ANQGSEA. The CDR3 is made up of 11 amino acids. The CDR3: CSVVAGNTIYF. CDR3 sequence (DNA): TGCAGCGTCGTGGCGGGAAACACCATATATTTT.

At least ten counts were recorded for this clonotype. The rearrangement joins TRBV7-8 to TRBJ2-2; D call uncertain. The germline V gene has CDR1 SGHVS and CDR2 FQNEAQ. CDR3 length: 12 amino acids. Trimming took 6 bases from V and 6 from J, leaving 8 bases between them. CDR3 nucleotide sequence: TGTGCCAGCAGTATACCCCCCGGGGAGCTGTTTTTT. Translated, it gives CASSIPPGELFF.

The CDR3: CASSLGPGSGYEQYF. CDR3 nucleotides: TGTGCCAGCAGCTTAGGGCCGGGGAGCGGCTACGAGCAGTACTTC. The J gene is TRBJ2-7, the V gene TRBV11-2; possible D gene TRBD2, 5 bases. The CDR3 has 15 amino acids. V lost 1 base, J lost 3 bases, and 13 bases lay in between. Per the germline V gene, CDR1 is SGHAT and CDR2 is FQNNGV.

The chain links TRBV5-1 to TRBJ2-4; 9 bases match TRBD1. The CDR3 is 14 residues long. Germline V CDR1 and CDR2: SGHRS, YFSETQ. Trimming took 2 bases from V and 13 from J; bases not matched to a gene: 10. CDR3 DNA: TGCGCCAGCAGCTTTGGACAGGGGCGGGAAAAACAGTACTTC. Its translation is CASSFGQGREKQYF.

Remarks on this clonotype: A read error is possible here, since a much larger clone lies one base away. J is TRBJ2-2 and V is TRBV5-6; D remains ambiguous. V was trimmed by 1 base and J by 6 bases, leaving 4 bases between them. This CDR3 has 12 amino acids. CDR1 is SGHDT, CDR2 YYEEEE, per germline. The CDR3 reads CASSLFAGELFF. The CDR3 bases are TGTGCCAGCAGCTTGTTCGCCGGGGAGCTGTTTTTT.

The rearrangement uses TRBV10-2 and TRBJ2-4; D is uncertain. CDR1 is WSHSY and CDR2 is SAAADI in the germline V gene. Trimming cost V 5 bases and J 3 bases, with 20 bases left between them. This CDR3 is 17 amino acids long. The chain's CDR3 is CASSQLYADLFKNIQYF. CDR3 DNA sequence: TGCGCCAGCAGTCAGCTTTATGCGGATCTCTTCAAAAACATTCAGTACTTC.